The 16 T cell receptor beta chains presented below share a single source sample, sequenced in a study of identical twins. TCRdb re-analysed the 5' RACE reads in MiXCR, keeping a single row per CDR3 protein. The data contain roughly 690,000 distinct CDR3 sequences, less than 25% of them singletons. These same records also appear under a second study, on T cells expressing NK-cell markers.

Sequencing was carried out using PBMCs. The origin of the receptors is a woman aged 18-29 years in good health.

This sequence joins TRBV24-1 and TRBJ2-2; 13 bases match TRBD2. V lost 4 bases and J lost 6; bases outside the gene matches: 1. Germline CDR1 reads KGHDR; CDR2 reads SFDVKD. CDR3 length: 15 amino acids. In DNA form, the CDR3 reads TGTGCCACCAGTGAAGGGACTAGCGGGGCCGGGGAGCTGTTTTTT. It translates to CATSEGTSGAGELFF.

The rearrangement joins TRBV20-1 to TRBJ2-7; TRBD2 might be the D (5 bases). The CDR3 contains 15 residues. Per the germline V gene, CDR1 is DFQATT and CDR2 is SNEGSKA (reference sequence). The V gene lost 0 bases and the J gene lost 0 bases, with 12 bases spanning the gap. This chain's CDR3 is CSARDLEGSSYEQYF. Here the CDR3 DNA reads TGCAGTGCTAGAGATCTGGAAGGGAGCTCCTACGAGCAGTACTTC.

This clonotype has ten or more counts. The chain has TRBV20-1 and TRBJ2-1; TRBD2 agrees at 10 bases. Germline CDR1 DFQATT, CDR2 SNEGSKA (reference sequence). J was trimmed by 6 bases and V by 4 bases; bases with no gene match: 9. This CDR3 comprises 15 residues. The CDR3 loop is CSATFSTSGSNEQFF. CDR3 in DNA: TGCAGTGCTACATTTTCGACTAGCGGGTCCAATGAGCAGTTCTTC.

There are a few counts of this clonotype. J is TRBJ1-5 and V is TRBV12-3 or TRBV12-4; tentative D call: TRBD1 (5 bases). The V end was cut by 5 bases, the J end by 4 bases, with 15 bases between. This CDR3 region has 15 residues. The CDR3 reads CASSVYRDRNQPQHF. In DNA, the CDR3 is TGTGCCAGCAGTGTCTACCGGGACCGTAATCAGCCCCAGCATTTT.

This clonotype appeared a few times. The chain links TRBV10-3 to TRBJ2-1; D ambiguous. In germline, CDR1 is ENHRY, CDR2 SYGVKD. Deletions cut 6 bases from V and 4 bases from J, with 4 bases between. This CDR3 has 11 amino acids. The CDR3 spells CAISLYNEQFF. The CDR3 DNA follows: TGTGCCATCAGCCTATACAATGAGCAGTTCTTC.

The J gene is TRBJ2-7, the V gene TRBV7-9; 7 positions match TRBD2. Germline assignment: CDR1 SEHNR and CDR2 FQNEAQ (reference sequence). The CDR3 has 15 amino acids. Germline trimming cut 8 bases from V and 0 bases from J; bases unmatched to any gene: 10. The DNA of the CDR3 is TGTGCCAGCGACACGGGGGGATCTAGCTCCTACGAGCAGTACTTC. The encoded protein is CASDTGGSSSYEQYF. Together with reference TRBV7-9 and TRBJ2-7, the CDR3 gives the full variable domain: DTGVSQNPRHKITKRGQNVTFRCDPISEHNRLYWYRQTLGQGPEFLTYFQNEAQLEKSRLLSDRFSAERPKGSFSTLEIQRTEQGDSAMYLCASDTGGSSSYEQYFGPGTRLTVT.

This sequence joins TRBV9 and TRBJ2-1, with TRBD2 matching 8 bases. The CDR3 runs to 15 residues. From germline, CDR1 is SGDLS and CDR2 YYNGEE. With V trimmed by 0 bases and J by 6 bases, 5 bases remained unmatched. The CDR3 region is CASSVGGRTSNEQFF. For the CDR3, the DNA is TGTGCCAGCAGCGTAGGCGGGAGGACCTCCAATGAGCAGTTCTTC.

This clonotype was seen a handful of times. The CDR3: CASTPSRQGYEQYF. CDR3 coding DNA: TGTGCCAGCACCCCATCTAGGCAGGGCTACGAGCAGTACTTC. The chain is built from TRBV6-1 and TRBJ2-7; perhaps TRBD1 as D (5 bases). CDR3 size: 14 residues. V was cut by 7 bases and J by 3 bases, with 16 bases left in between. Germline CDR1 is MNHNS and CDR2 is SASEGT.

This clonotype has at least ten counts. The chain uses TRBV6-5 and TRBJ1-2; unclear D gene. CDR3 length: 12 residues. The germline V gene encodes CDR1 MNHEY and CDR2 SVGAGI. Between the trimmed V and J ends, which lost 7 bases and 4 bases, there was a span of 10 bases. DNA for the CDR3: TGTGCCAGCACCGACGGCCTCTATGGCTACACCTTC. It specifies CASTDGLYGYTF.

The V and J genes are TRBV15 and TRBJ2-1; no definite D call. CDR1 is LNHNV and CDR2 is YYDKDF in the germline V gene (reference sequence). The CDR3 consists of 13 residues. Trimming left V 0 bases short and J 8 bases short, with 8 bases between. The CDR3 here is CATSRDRADEQFF. CDR3 coding DNA: TGTGCCACCAGCAGAGATAGGGCGGATGAGCAGTTCTTC.

The V gene is TRBV12-3 or TRBV12-4, the J gene TRBJ2-7, with TRBD2 matching over 12 bases. The CDR3 is 14 amino acids. V lost 2 bases, J lost 10 bases, and 6 bases stayed unmatched. CDR3 amino acids: CASSLSGLAGLQYF. The CDR3 bases are TGTGCCAGCAGTTTATCAGGACTAGCGGGATTACAGTACTTC.

The gene calls are TRBV11-1 and TRBJ2-7; 14 nucleotides agree with TRBD2. Germline CDR1 SGHAT, CDR2 FQDESV (reference sequence). The ends lost 3 bases at V and 3 bases at J; junction bases unmatched: 10. This CDR3 comprises 18 residues. DNA for the CDR3: TGTGCCAGCAGCTTGCTTCCAAGGGGACTAGCGGGGGACTACGAGCAGTACTTC. Its translation is CASSLLPRGLAGDYEQYF.

This clonotype was detected many times. This chain joins TRBV7-9 and TRBJ2-2, with D unclear. V was trimmed by 8 bases and J by 6 bases, leaving 7 bases between them. This CDR3 region has 11 residues. The V gene's germline CDR1 is SEHNR and CDR2 FQNEAQ (reference sequence). For the CDR3, the DNA is TGTGCCAGCGGTCGGGCCGGGGAGCTGTTTTTT. Its protein is CASGRAGELFF.

The CDR3 spells CSADRGEHEQYF. DNA for the CDR3: TGCAGTGCAGATCGGGGCGAGCACGAGCAGTACTTC. The V and J genes are TRBV20-1 and TRBJ2-7; D might be TRBD1 or TRBD2, each matching 5 bases. Deletions cut 6 bases from V and 5 bases from J, with 14 bases between. This CDR3 has 12 residues. Germline V gene data show CDR1 as DFQATT and CDR2 as SNEGSKA (reference sequence).

The CDR3 DNA sequence: TGTGCCAGCACCTCATTGGGGGTCGAAGATGAGCAGTTCTTC. Translating gives CASTSLGVEDEQFF. The genes are TRBV7-9 and TRBJ2-1, with D perhaps given as TRBD1 or TRBD2 (5 bases each). V lost 7 bases, J lost 8 bases, and 18 bases lay in between. The length of the CDR3 is 14 residues. From germline, CDR1 is SEHNR and CDR2 FQNEAQ (reference sequence).

This clonotype was seen a few times. The rearrangement joins TRBV6-1 to TRBJ2-2, with D unresolved. Germline V gives CDR1 MNHNS, CDR2 SASEGT. This CDR3 region has 14 residues. The V and J ends lost 3 bases and 8 bases respectively, with 13 bases between them. CDR3 protein: CASSEAIVAGELFF. CDR3 sequence (DNA): TGTGCCAGCAGTGAGGCCATCGTTGCTGGGGAGCTGTTTTTT.